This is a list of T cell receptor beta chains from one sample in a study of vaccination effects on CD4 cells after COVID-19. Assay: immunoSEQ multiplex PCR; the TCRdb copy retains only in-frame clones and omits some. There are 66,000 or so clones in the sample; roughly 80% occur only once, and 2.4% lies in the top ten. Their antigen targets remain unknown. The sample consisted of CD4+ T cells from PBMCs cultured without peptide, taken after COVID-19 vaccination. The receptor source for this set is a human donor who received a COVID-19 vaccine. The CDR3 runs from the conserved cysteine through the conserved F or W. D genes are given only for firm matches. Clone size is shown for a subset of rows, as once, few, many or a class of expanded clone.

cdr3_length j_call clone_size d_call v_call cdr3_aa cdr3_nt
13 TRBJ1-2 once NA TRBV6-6 CASSSGQSYGYTF TGTGCCAGCAGCTCAGGACAGTCCTATGGCTACACCTTC
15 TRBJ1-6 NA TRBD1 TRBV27 CASRRDRVGNSPLHF TGTGCCAGCAGGCGGGACAGGGTCGGTAATTCACCCCTCCACTTT
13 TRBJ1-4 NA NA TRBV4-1 CASSQEDLEKLFF TGCGCCAGCAGCCAAGAGGACCTCGAAAAACTGTTTTTT
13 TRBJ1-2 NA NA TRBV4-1 CASSQAVNYGYTF TGCGCCAGCAGCCAAGCAGTTAACTATGGCTACACCTTC
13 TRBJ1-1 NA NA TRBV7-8 CASSLERQAEAFF TGTGCCAGCAGCTTAGAAAGGCAGGCTGAAGCTTTCTTT
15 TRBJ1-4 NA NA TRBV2 CASRGSLTTNEKLFF TGTGCCAGCAGGGGCAGCTTAACAACTAATGAAAAACTGTTTTTT
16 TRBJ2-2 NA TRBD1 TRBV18 CASSPLTGSNTGELFF TGTGCCAGCTCACCTCTGACAGGGTCGAACACCGGGGAGCTGTTTTTT
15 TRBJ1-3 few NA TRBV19 CASSIVRSSGNTIYF TGTGCCAGTAGTATAGTCCGTTCCTCTGGAAACACCATATATTTT
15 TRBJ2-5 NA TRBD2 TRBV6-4 CASSHGGGRQETQYF TGTGCCAGCAGCCACGGGGGGGGGCGTCAAGAGACCCAGTACTTC
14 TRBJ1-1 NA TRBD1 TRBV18 CASSPDRGGTEAFF TGTGCCAGCTCACCTGACAGGGGGGGGACTGAAGCTTTCTTT
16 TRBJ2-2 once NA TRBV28 CASSYLAEGRTGELFF TGTGCCAGCAGCTACTTAGCGGAGGGGCGCACCGGGGAGCTGTTTTTT
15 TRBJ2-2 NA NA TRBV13 CASTRGDSSTGELFF TGTGCCTCCACCCGGGGGGACAGCTCCACCGGGGAGCTGTTTTTT
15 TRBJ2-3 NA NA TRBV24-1 CATSDLQAGTDTQYF TGTGCCACCAGTGATTTGCAAGCGGGCACAGATACGCAGTATTTT
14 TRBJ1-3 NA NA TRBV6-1 CASSPRVSGNTIYF TGTGCCAGCAGTCCCAGGGTCTCTGGAAACACCATATATTTT
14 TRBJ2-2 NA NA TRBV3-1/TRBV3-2 CASSPQGITGELFF TGTGCCAGCAGCCCCCAAGGGATCACCGGGGAGCTGTTTTTT
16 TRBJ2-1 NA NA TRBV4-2 CASSPSGADRYNEQFF TGTGCCAGCAGCCCCTCCGGAGCAGATCGTTACAATGAGCAGTTCTTC
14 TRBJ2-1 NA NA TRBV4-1 CASSTPWGHNEQFF TGCGCCAGCAGCACACCCTGGGGGCACAATGAGCAGTTCTTC
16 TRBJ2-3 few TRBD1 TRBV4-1 CASSRLPGTVTDTQYF TGCGCCAGCAGCCGGCTGCCGGGGACAGTTACAGATACGCAGTATTTT
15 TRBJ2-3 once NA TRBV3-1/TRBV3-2 CASRGTGIDPDTQYF TGTGCCAGCAGGGGTACAGGGATCGATCCAGATACGCAGTATTTT
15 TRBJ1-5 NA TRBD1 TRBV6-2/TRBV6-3 CASSYLGQLNQPQHF TGTGCCAGCAGTTACTTGGGACAGCTTAATCAGCCCCAGCATTTT